A single sample gave rise to the 18 T cell receptor beta chains below, sequenced in a study of T-cell reconstitution after alpha-beta-depleted transplantation in children. This sample's TCRbeta library carried unique molecular identifier barcodes. TCRdb itself ran the PCR reads through MiXCR, one entry per CDR3 protein. The data hold some 840,000 distinct CDR3 sequences, with about 15% observed a single time. The sample consisted of PBMCs, mostly from graft donor cells, taken 360 days after TCRalphabeta/CD19-depleted stem cell transplant. These receptors were obtained from a male patient between 10 and 17 years old who had a stem cell transplant for acute lymphoblastic leukemia, so the T cells may come from the graft donor.

The chain joins TRBV9 to TRBJ2-6, with 8 bases identical to TRBD2. CDR3 length: 20 amino acids. CDR1 and CDR2 from the germline V gene are SGDLS and YYNGEE. V lost 0 bases and J lost 2; bases outside the gene matches: 13. The CDR3 sequence is CASSVGPGSGSLPGANVLTF. The CDR3 DNA follows: TGTGCCAGCAGCGTAGGTCCGGGGAGCGGGAGCCTTCCTGGGGCCAACGTCCTGACTTTC.

This clonotype was counted only a few times. V and J are TRBV29-1 and TRBJ1-1; possible D gene TRBD1, 5 bases. The CDR3 extends over 12 amino acids. The V end lost 7 bases, the J end lost 1 base, and 10 bases lay between the germline ends. Per the germline V gene, CDR1 is SQVTM and CDR2 is ANQGSEA. The DNA of the CDR3 is TGCAGCGACCGACAGACGAACACTGAAGCTTTCTTT. This translates into CSDRQTNTEAFF.

At least ten counts were recorded for this clonotype. The chain has TRBV12-3 or TRBV12-4 and TRBJ1-2; perhaps TRBD1 as D (6 bases). V lost 6 bases and J 4 bases, leaving 12 bases between the germline ends. The CDR3 covers 13 residues. CDR3 region: CASSLQGSYGYTF. The CDR3 bases are TGTGCCAGCAGCTTACAGGGAAGCTATGGCTACACCTTC.

There are a few counts of this clonotype. V gene TRBV13 combines with J gene TRBJ1-6; 7 bases are a match to TRBD1. The CDR3 is 19 residues long. The V segment lost 5 bases and the J segment 3 bases; nucleotides outside the gene matches: 16. The germline V gene has CDR1 PRHDT and CDR2 FYEKMQ (reference sequence). The DNA for the CDR3 is TGTGCCAGCAGCCCTGACAGGGAGAAACGAAACTACTATAATTCACCCCTCCACTTT. This codes for CASSPDREKRNYYNSPLHF.

J is TRBJ2-5 and V is TRBV29-1, with D possibly matching TRBD1 (5 bases). The CDR3 extends over 11 amino acids. Trimming cost V 4 bases and J 3 bases, with 6 bases left between them. The germline gives CDR1 SQVTM, CDR2 ANQGSEA. The CDR3 here is CSVGTKETQYF. The CDR3 DNA reads TGCAGCGTTGGGACAAAAGAGACCCAGTACTTC.

This clonotype has just a few counts. This chain connects TRBV2 to TRBJ2-1; weak D call: TRBD2 (7 bases). With 7 bases removed from V and 9 bases from J, the gap between germline ends came to 19 bases. The CDR3 has 14 residues. CDR1 is SNHLY and CDR2 is FYNNEI in the germline V gene. The CDR3 coding sequence is TGTGCCAGCAAGGGGGGGGATGGTGGCGGTGAGCAGTTCTTC. This translates into CASKGGDGGGEQFF.

Comment on this clonotype: One end of the junction does not line up with germline, which may come from a read error. V is TRBV20-1 and J is TRBJ2-5; 13 positions match TRBD2. The CDR3 has 14 amino acids. CDR1 and CDR2 (germline): DFQATT, SNEGSKA (reference sequence). The CDR3 sequence: CSARTSGRLKTRYF. CDR3 nucleotides: TGCAGTGCGCGGACTAGCGGGAGACTGAAGACCCGGTACTTC.

This clonotype was detected a few times. The chain combines TRBV5-1 with TRBJ2-3; 16 bases map to TRBD2. Germline V gives CDR1 SGHRS, CDR2 YFSETQ. The CDR3 spans 16 residues. V dropped 6 bases and J dropped 9; count of bases not matched to a gene: 10. The CDR3 reads CASTPPGLAGGSTQYF. The CDR3 DNA is TGCGCCAGCACCCCTCCGGGACTAGCGGGAGGGTCAACGCAGTATTTT.

The gene calls are TRBV20-1 and TRBJ2-7; 11 positions agree with TRBD1. The CDR3 covers 14 residues. Germline loops: CDR1 DFQATT, CDR2 SNEGSKA (reference sequence). V was pared by 3 bases and J by 3 bases, with 4 bases of the junction left unmatched. CDR3 amino acids: CSARGGTGGYEQYF. In DNA, the CDR3 is TGCAGTGCTAGGGGCGGGACAGGGGGCTACGAGCAGTACTTC.

The chain employs TRBV21-1 and TRBJ2-7. TRBV21-1 is noted as a pseudogene. The CDR3 covers 13 residues. In nucleotides, the CDR3 is TGTGCCAGCAGCAAAGTGCGCTCCTACGAGCAGTACTTC. Protein: CASSKVRSYEQYF.

In this sample, this clonotype turned up a few times. The chain uses TRBV12-3 or TRBV12-4 and TRBJ2-4; D gene ambiguous. The CDR3 runs 15 residues. The germline V and J ends were trimmed by 2 bases and 0 bases, with 8 bases remaining between them. The CDR3 protein is CASSLLRLAKNIQYF. The DNA for the CDR3 is TGTGCCAGCAGTTTATTGCGTCTAGCCAAAAACATTCAGTACTTC.

This clonotype was seen a handful of times. The chain links TRBV12-3 or TRBV12-4 to TRBJ2-1, with D perhaps TRBD1 (5 bases). This CDR3 has 15 amino acids. V dropped 6 bases and J dropped 1 base, with 13 bases sitting between them. The CDR3 DNA follows: TGTGCCAGCAGCCTCAGGGCAAGGTCCTACAATGAGCAGTTCTTC. Protein sequence: CASSLRARSYNEQFF.

This clonotype was seen just once. V gene TRBV19 combines with J gene TRBJ2-1; D is possibly TRBD1 (9 bases). Trimming pared 8 bases from V and 8 bases from J, leaving 37 bases between. The length of the CDR3 is 20 residues. Germline assignment: CDR1 LNHDA and CDR2 SQIVND (reference sequence). CDR3 bases: TGTGCCAGTTACATGCGATCCTTGACTAGCGACAGGGGGTTTGTCGATGAGCAGTTCTTC. The encoded protein is CASYMRSLTSDRGFVDEQFF. Full variable domain (rest looked up from reference TRBV19 and TRBJ2-1): DGGITQSPKYLFRKEGQNVTLSCEQNLNHDAMYWYRQDPGQGLRLIYYSQIVNDFQKGDIAEGYSVSREKKESFPLTVTSAQKNPTAFYLCASYMRSLTSDRGFVDEQFFGPGTRLTVL.

This clonotype occurred a few times. V usage is TRBV20-1 and J usage is TRBJ2-7; no reliable D call. V was cut by 6 bases and J by 5 bases, with 14 bases left in between. Germline lookup yields CDR1 DFQATT and CDR2 SNEGSKA (reference sequence). The CDR3 extends over 12 amino acids. The CDR3 region is CSAQPPANEQYF. The CDR3 coding sequence is TGCAGTGCCCAACCCCCCGCCAACGAGCAGTACTTC.

J is TRBJ2-2 and V is TRBV29-1; no definite D call. Germline V gives CDR1 SQVTM, CDR2 ANQGSEA. The CDR3 length is 12 residues. V lost 7 bases, J lost 3 bases, and 9 bases lay in between. CDR3 loop: CSAFFDTGELFF. DNA for the CDR3: TGCAGCGCCTTTTTTGACACCGGGGAGCTGTTTTTT.

In this sample, this clonotype turned up a few times. V gene TRBV11-2 combines with J gene TRBJ2-1, with TRBD2 identical over 10 bases. Per the germline V gene, CDR1 is SGHAT and CDR2 is FQNNGV. V shed 5 bases, J shed 7 bases, and the junction held 11 bases outside the gene matches. This CDR3 is 16 amino acids long. The CDR3: CASSPHPSGSPNEQFF. In DNA, the CDR3 is TGTGCCAGCAGCCCACACCCTAGCGGGAGTCCTAATGAGCAGTTCTTC.

The chain is built from TRBV12-3 or TRBV12-4 and TRBJ2-7; no definite D call. The CDR3 has 15 amino acids. Trimming pared 5 bases from V and 3 bases from J, leaving 17 bases between. CDR3 region: CASSGYSRTDYEQYF. DNA for the CDR3: TGTGCCAGCAGTGGGTATTCCAGAACCGACTACGAGCAGTACTTC.

This clonotype was detected a few times. CDR3: CASSGDRENYGYTF. The CDR3 DNA sequence: TGCGCCAGCAGCGGGGACAGGGAGAACTATGGCTACACCTTC. This chain links TRBV5-1 with TRBJ1-2; 9 nucleotides align to TRBD1. The CDR3 is 14 amino acids. The germline V gene encodes CDR1 SGHRS and CDR2 YFSETQ. The V gene end was trimmed by 4 bases and the J gene end by 2 bases; junction bases not matched to a gene: 3.